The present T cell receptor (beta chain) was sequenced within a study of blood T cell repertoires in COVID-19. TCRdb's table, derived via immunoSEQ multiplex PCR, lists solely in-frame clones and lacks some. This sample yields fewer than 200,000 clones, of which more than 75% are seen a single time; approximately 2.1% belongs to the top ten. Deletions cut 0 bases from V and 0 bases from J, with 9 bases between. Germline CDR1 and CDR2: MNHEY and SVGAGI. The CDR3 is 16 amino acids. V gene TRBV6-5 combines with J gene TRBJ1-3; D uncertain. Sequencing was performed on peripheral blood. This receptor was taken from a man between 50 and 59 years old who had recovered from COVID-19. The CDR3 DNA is TGTGCCAGCAGTTACTCGACTAGCCACTCTGGAAACACCATATATTTT. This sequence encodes CASSYSTSHSGNTIYF.